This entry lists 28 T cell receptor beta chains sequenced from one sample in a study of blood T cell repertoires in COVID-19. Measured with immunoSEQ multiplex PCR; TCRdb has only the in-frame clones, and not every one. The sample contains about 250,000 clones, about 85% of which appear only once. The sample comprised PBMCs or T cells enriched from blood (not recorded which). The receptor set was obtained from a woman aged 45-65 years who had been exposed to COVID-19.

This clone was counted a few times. CDR3: CATSREWGTDVNQPQHF. CDR3 bases: TGTGCCACCAGCAGAGAGTGGGGGACAGACGTCAATCAGCCCCAGCATTTT. The genes are TRBV15 and TRBJ1-5; 7 positions match TRBD1. Germline CDR1 and CDR2: LNHNV and YYDKDF (reference sequence). The CDR3 is 17 amino acids. V shed 0 bases, J shed 3 bases, and the junction held 8 bases outside the gene matches.

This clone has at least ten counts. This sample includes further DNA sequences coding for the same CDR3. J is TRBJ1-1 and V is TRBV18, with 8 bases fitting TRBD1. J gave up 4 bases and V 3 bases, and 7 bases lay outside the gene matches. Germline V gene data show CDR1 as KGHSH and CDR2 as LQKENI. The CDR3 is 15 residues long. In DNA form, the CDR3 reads TGTGCCAGCTCACCGTTACAGGGGGGCGGCACTGAAGCTTTCTTT. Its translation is CASSPLQGGGTEAFF. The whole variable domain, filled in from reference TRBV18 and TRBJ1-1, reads NAGVMQNPRHLVRRRGQEARLRCSPMKGHSHVYWYRQLPEEGLKFMVYLQKENIIDESGMPKERFSAEFPKEGPSILRIQQVVRGDSAAYFCASSPLQGGGTEAFFGQGTRLTVV.

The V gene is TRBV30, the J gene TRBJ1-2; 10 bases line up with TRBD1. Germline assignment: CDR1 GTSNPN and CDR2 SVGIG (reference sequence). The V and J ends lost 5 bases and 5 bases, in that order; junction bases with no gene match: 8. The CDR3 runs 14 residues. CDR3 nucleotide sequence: TGTGCCTGGGCCCGGGACAGGGGAATATATGGCTACACCTTC. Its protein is CAWARDRGIYGYTF.

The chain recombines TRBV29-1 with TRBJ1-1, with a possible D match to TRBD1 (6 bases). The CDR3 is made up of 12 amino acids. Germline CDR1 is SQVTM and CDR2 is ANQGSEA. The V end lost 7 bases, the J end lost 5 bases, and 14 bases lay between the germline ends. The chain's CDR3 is CSAAVGQTEAFF. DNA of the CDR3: TGCAGCGCTGCCGTAGGACAGACTGAAGCTTTCTTT.

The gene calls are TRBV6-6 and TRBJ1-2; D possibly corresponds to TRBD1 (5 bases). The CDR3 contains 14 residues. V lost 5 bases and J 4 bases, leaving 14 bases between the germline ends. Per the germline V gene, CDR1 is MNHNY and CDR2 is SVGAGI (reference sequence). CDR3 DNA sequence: TGTGCCAGCAGTCCCTCCGGGGGGATCTATGGCTACACCTTC. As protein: CASSPSGGIYGYTF.

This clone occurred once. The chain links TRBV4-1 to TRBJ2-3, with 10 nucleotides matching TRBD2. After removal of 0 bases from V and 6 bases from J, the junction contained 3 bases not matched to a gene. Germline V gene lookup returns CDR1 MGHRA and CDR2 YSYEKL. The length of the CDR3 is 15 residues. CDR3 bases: TGCGCCAGCAGCCAAGATAGAGCGGGGGGGGATACGCAGTATTTT. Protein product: CASSQDRAGGDTQYF.

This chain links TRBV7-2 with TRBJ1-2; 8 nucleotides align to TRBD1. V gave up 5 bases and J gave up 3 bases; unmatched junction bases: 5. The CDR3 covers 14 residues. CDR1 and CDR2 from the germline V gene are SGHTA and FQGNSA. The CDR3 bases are TGTGCCAGCAGCCGGACAGGGAAGCACTATGGCTACACCTTC. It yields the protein CASSRTGKHYGYTF. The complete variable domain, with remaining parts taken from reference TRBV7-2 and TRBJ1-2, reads GAGVSQSPSNKVTEKGKDVELRCDPISGHTALYWYRQSLGQGLEFLIYFQGNSAPDKSGLPSDRFSAERTGGSVSTLTIQRTQQEDSAVYLCASSRTGKHYGYTFGSGTRLTVV.

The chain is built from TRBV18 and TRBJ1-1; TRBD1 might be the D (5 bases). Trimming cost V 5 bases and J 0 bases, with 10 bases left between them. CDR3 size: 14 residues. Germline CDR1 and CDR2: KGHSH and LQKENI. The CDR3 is CASSIGGLNTEAFF. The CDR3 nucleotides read TGTGCCAGCTCAATCGGGGGACTGAACACTGAAGCTTTCTTT.

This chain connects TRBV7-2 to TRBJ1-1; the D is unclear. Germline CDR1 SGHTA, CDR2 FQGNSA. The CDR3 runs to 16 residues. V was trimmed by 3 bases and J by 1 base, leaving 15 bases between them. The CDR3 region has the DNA TGTGCCAGCAGCTTCCAGATTAGACGGAGGAACACTGAAGCTTTCTTT. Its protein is CASSFQIRRRNTEAFF. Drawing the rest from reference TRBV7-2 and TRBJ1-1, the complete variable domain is GAGVSQSPSNKVTEKGKDVELRCDPISGHTALYWYRQSLGQGLEFLIYFQGNSAPDKSGLPSDRFSAERTGGSVSTLTIQRTQQEDSAVYLCASSFQIRRRNTEAFFGQGTRLTVV.

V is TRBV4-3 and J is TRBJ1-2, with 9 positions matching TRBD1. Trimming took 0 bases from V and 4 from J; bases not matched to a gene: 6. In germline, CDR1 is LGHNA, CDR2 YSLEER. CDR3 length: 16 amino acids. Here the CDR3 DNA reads TGCGCCAGCAGCCAAGACTACGGGGACAGGGCCTATGGCTACACCTTC. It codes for CASSQDYGDRAYGYTF.

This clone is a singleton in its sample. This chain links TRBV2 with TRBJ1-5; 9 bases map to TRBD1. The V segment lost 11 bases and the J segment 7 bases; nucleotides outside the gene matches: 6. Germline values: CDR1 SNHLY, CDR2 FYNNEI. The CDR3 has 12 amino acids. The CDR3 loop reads CAGGQGRQPQHF. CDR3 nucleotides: TGTGCCGGGGGACAGGGAAGACAGCCCCAGCATTTT.

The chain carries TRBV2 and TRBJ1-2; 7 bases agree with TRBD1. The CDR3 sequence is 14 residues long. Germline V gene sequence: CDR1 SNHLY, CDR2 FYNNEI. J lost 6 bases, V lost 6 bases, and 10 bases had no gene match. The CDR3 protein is CASSPLDRADGYTF. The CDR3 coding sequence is TGTGCCAGCAGCCCACTTGACAGGGCCGATGGCTACACCTTC.

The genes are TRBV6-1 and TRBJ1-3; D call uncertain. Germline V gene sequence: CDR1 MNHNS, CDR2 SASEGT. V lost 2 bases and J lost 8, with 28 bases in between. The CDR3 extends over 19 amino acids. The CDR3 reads CASSEIEGWDGESEDTIYF. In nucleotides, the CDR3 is TGTGCCAGCAGTGAAATCGAGGGTTGGGATGGCGAATCTGAGGACACCATATATTTT.

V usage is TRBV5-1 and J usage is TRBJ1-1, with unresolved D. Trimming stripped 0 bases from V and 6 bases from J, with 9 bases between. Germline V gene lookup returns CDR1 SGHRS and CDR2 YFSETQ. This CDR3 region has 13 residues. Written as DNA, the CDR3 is TGCGCCAGCAGCTTGGCCGGGTCCCCTGAAGCTTTCTTT. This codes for CASSLAGSPEAFF. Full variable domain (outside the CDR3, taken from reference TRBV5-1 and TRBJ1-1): KAGVTQTPRYLIKTRGQQVTLSCSPISGHRSVSWYQQTPGQGLQFLFEYFSETQRNKGNFPGRFSGRQFSNSRSEMNVSTLELGDSALYLCASSLAGSPEAFFGQGTRLTVV.

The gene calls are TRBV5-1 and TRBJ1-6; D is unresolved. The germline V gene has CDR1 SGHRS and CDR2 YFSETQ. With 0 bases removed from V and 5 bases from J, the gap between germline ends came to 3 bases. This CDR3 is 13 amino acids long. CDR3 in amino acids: CASSLDNNSPLHF. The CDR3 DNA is TGCGCCAGCAGCTTGGATAATAATTCACCCCTCCACTTT.

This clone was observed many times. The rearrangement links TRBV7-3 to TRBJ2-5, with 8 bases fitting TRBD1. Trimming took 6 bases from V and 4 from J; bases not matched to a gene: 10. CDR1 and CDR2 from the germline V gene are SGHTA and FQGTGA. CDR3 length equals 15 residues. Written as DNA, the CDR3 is TGTGCCAGCAGTTTCTTAGGACAGGGTGGAGAGACCCAGTACTTC. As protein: CASSFLGQGGETQYF. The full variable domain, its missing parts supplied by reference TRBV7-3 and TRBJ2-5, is GAGVSQTPSNKVTEKGKYVELRCDPISGHTALYWYRQSLGQGPEFLIYFQGTGAADDSGLPNDRFFAVRPEGSVSTLKIQRTERGDSAVYLCASSFLGQGGETQYFGPGTRLLVL.

The CDR3 sequence is CASSQVQGRTEAFF. In DNA, the CDR3 is TGTGCCAGCAGCCAAGTTCAGGGCAGGACTGAAGCTTTCTTT. V and J are TRBV3-1 (or the pseudogene TRBV3-2) and TRBJ1-1; TRBD1 might be the D (5 bases). V was clipped by 1 base and J by 5 bases, with 11 bases between them. CDR3 length: 14 residues. Germline assignment: CDR1 LGHDT and CDR2 YNNKEL (reference sequence).

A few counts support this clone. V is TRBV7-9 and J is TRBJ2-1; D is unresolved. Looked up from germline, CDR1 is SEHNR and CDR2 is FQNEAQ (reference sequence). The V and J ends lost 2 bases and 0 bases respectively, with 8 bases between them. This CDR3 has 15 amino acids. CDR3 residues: CASSLPGSSYNEQFF. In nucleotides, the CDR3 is TGTGCCAGCAGCTTACCGGGTAGCTCCTACAATGAGCAGTTCTTC. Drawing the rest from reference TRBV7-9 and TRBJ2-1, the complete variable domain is DTGVSQNPRHKITKRGQNVTFRCDPISEHNRLYWYRQTLGQGPEFLTYFQNEAQLEKSRLLSDRFSAERPKGSFSTLEIQRTEQGDSAMYLCASSLPGSSYNEQFFGPGTRLTVL.

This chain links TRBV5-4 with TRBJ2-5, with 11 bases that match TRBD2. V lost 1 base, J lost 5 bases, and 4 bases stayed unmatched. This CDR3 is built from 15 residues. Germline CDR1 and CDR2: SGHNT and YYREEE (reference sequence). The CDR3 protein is CASSLSASGGETQYF. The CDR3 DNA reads TGTGCCAGCAGCTTGTCGGCTAGCGGGGGGGAGACCCAGTACTTC.

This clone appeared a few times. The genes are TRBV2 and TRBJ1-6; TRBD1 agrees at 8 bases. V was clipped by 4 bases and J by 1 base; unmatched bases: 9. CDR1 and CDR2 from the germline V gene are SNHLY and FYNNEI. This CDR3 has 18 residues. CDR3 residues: CASSVGWTGKSYNSPLHF. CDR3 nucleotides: TGTGCCAGCAGTGTCGGTTGGACAGGGAAATCCTATAATTCACCCCTCCACTTT.

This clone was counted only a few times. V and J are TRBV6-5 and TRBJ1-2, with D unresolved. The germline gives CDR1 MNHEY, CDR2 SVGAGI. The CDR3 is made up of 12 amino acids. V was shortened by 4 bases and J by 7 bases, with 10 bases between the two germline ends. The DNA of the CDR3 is TGTGCCAGCAGTTTGGCTGGCGGTGGCTACACCTTC. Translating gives CASSLAGGGYTF.

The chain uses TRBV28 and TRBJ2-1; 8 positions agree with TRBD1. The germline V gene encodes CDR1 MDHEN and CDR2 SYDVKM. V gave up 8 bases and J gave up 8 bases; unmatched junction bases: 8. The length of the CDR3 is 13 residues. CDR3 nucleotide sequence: TGTGCCAGCTCCGTCGACAGGGGCCATGAGCAGTTCTTC. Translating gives CASSVDRGHEQFF.

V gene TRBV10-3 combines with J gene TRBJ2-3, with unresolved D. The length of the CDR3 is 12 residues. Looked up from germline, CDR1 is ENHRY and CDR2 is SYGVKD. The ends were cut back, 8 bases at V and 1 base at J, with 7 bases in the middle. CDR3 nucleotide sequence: TGTGCCATCGGCAGTGGCACAGATACGCAGTATTTT. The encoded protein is CAIGSGTDTQYF.

The CDR3 loop reads CATGGRVGGYTF. The CDR3 DNA sequence: TGTGCCACTGGGGGGAGGGTTGGTGGCTACACCTTC. The chain carries TRBV28 and TRBJ1-2; D perhaps matches TRBD1 (5 bases). This CDR3 spans 12 amino acids. Germline CDR1 is MDHEN and CDR2 is SYDVKM. Trimming removed 10 bases from V and 7 bases from J, with 16 bases in between.

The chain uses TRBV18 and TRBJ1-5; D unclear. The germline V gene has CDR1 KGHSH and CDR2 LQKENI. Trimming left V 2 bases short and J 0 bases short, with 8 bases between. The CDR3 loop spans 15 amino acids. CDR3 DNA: TGTGCCAGCTCACCAGACACCTATAGCAATCAGCCCCAGCATTTT. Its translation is CASSPDTYSNQPQHF.

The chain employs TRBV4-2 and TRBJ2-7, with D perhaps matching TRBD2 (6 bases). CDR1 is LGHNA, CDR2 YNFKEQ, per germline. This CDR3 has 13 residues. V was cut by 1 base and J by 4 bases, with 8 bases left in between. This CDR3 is CASSQVREYEQYF. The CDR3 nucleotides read TGTGCCAGCAGCCAAGTACGGGAGTACGAGCAGTACTTC.

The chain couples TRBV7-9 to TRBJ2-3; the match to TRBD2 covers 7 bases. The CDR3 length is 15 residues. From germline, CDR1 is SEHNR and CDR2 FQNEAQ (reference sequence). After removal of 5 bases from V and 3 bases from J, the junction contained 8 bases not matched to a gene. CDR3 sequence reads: CASSRRGGGTDTQYF. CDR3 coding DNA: TGTGCCAGCAGCCGACGCGGGGGTGGTACAGATACGCAGTATTTT.

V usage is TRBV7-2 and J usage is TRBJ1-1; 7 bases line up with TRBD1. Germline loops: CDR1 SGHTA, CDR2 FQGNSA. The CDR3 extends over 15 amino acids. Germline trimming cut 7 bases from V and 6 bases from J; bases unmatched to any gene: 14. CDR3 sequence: CASNPATGSFAEAFF. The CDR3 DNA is TGTGCCAGCAACCCCGCGACAGGGAGTTTCGCTGAAGCTTTCTTT. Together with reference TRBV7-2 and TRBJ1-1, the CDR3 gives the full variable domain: GAGVSQSPSNKVTEKGKDVELRCDPISGHTALYWYRQSLGQGLEFLIYFQGNSAPDKSGLPSDRFSAERTGGSVSTLTIQRTQQEDSAVYLCASNPATGSFAEAFFGQGTRLTVV.